The next 31 T cell receptor beta chains were all read from a single sample in a study of patients and donors after allogeneic stem cell transplantation (TCRdb year 2020). Libraries were made using RT-PCR. The reads were generated on a NextSeq 550. TCRdb handled the public reads itself, with Q25 trimming in fastp and clone calling in MiXCR, and kept productive beta chains. Entries are consolidated by CDR3 protein sequence, retaining the most common genes and DNA. The sample table holds roughly 200,000 distinct CDR3 sequences, of which more than 35% were seen once. About 35% of the sample rests with the top ten. The sample taken for sequencing was blood, either unsorted or a sorted T cell fraction (not recorded which). The receptors originated from a human donor who was either an allogeneic HSCT recipient or a stem cell or donor lymphocyte infusion donor (not recorded which). It is not recorded whose cells these are; they may come from a transplant donor.

The chain combines TRBV30 with TRBJ1-1, with 7 bases that match TRBD1. Germline values: CDR1 GTSNPN, CDR2 SVGIG (reference sequence). V dropped 4 bases and J dropped 0; count of bases not matched to a gene: 11. The CDR3 length is 16 residues. CDR3 nucleotide sequence: TGTGCCTGGACAGGCGTAGGGGGCCTTCTGAACACTGAAGCTTTCTTT. Translated, it gives CAWTGVGGLLNTEAFF.

The rearrangement links TRBV7-2 to TRBJ1-5, with 7 bases identical to TRBD1. Germline trimming cut 1 base from V and 5 bases from J; bases unmatched to any gene: 5. Germline V CDR1 and CDR2: SGHTA, FQGNSA. The length of the CDR3 is 15 residues. CDR3 in amino acids: CASSLGDSLHQPQHF. The CDR3 region has the DNA TGTGCCAGCAGCTTAGGGGACAGCTTACATCAGCCCCAGCATTTT.

This chain connects TRBV9 to TRBJ2-7, with 9 bases matching TRBD1. The germline V gene has CDR1 SGDLS and CDR2 YYNGEE. Trimming cost V 0 bases and J 3 bases; bases outside gene matches: 10. The CDR3 has 17 amino acids. The CDR3 sequence is CASSVGAYRGLDYEQYF. CDR3 nucleotide sequence: TGTGCCAGCAGCGTAGGGGCGTACAGGGGGCTAGACTACGAGCAGTACTTC.

V is TRBV20-1 and J is TRBJ2-3; 11 bases are a match to TRBD2. CDR1 is DFQATT and CDR2 is SNEGSKA in the germline V gene (reference sequence). This CDR3 is 15 amino acids long. The J segment lost 3 bases and the V segment lost 6 bases, leaving 8 bases of the junction unmatched. The CDR3 spells CSAPRTSGHTDTQYF. The CDR3 bases are TGCAGTGCCCCCAGGACTAGCGGGCATACAGATACGCAGTATTTT.

This clonotype was detected only a few times. The CDR3 DNA is TGTGCCATCAGTGACAATCGACAGGGATTTAATCAGCCCCAGCATTTT. Translating gives CAISDNRQGFNQPQHF. The J gene is TRBJ1-5, the V gene TRBV10-3; 7 bases map to TRBD1. Trimming at V came to 3 bases and at J to 4 bases, leaving 9 bases not matched to a gene. Germline values: CDR1 ENHRY, CDR2 SYGVKD. The CDR3 loop spans 16 amino acids.

The rearrangement joins TRBV12-3 or TRBV12-4 to TRBJ2-1, with 7 bases aligning to TRBD2. This CDR3 region has 15 residues. J lost 8 bases, V lost 4 bases, and 11 bases had no gene match. The DNA of the CDR3 is TGTGCCAGCAGTTCACCGGGACTATCTACGGATGAGCAGTTCTTC. Amino acid sequence: CASSSPGLSTDEQFF.

The J gene is TRBJ1-4, the V gene TRBV28; D gene unclear. Trimming cost V 7 bases and J 8 bases, with 23 bases left between them. Germline V CDR1 and CDR2: MDHEN, SYDVKM. The CDR3 has 16 residues. CDR3 sequence (DNA): TGTGCCAGCATTGGGATAGTAGGCTCCAGCCGAGAAAAACTGTTTTTT. Translation: CASIGIVGSSREKLFF.

The chain uses TRBV7-8 and TRBJ2-5; 10 bases match TRBD2. Losses at the gene ends were 2 bases for V and 3 bases for J; bases not matched to a gene: 3. Germline CDR1 is SGHVS and CDR2 is FQNEAQ. This CDR3 contains 15 residues. The CDR3 loop reads CASSLTSGREETQYF. The CDR3 DNA sequence: TGTGCCAGCAGCTTAACCAGCGGGAGGGAAGAGACCCAGTACTTC.

The J gene is TRBJ2-2, the V gene TRBV5-1, with 8 bases aligning to TRBD1. The CDR3 spans 18 residues. Germline loops: CDR1 SGHRS, CDR2 YFSETQ. V was pared by 4 bases and J by 0 bases, with 11 bases of the junction left unmatched. The CDR3 here is CASSPNLPGQANTGELFF. The CDR3 DNA follows: TGCGCCAGCAGCCCGAATCTCCCGGGACAGGCGAACACCGGGGAGCTGTTTTTT. The whole variable domain, filled in from reference TRBV5-1 and TRBJ2-2, reads KAGVTQTPRYLIKTRGQQVTLSCSPISGHRSVSWYQQTPGQGLQFLFEYFSETQRNKGNFPGRFSGRQFSNSRSEMNVSTLELGDSALYLCASSPNLPGQANTGELFFGEGSRLTVL.

This clonotype came up a few times. CDR3 residues: CASSFGRKDTQYF. The CDR3 DNA follows: TGTGCCAGCAGTTTCGGACGCAAAGATACGCAGTATTTT. The chain employs TRBV28 and TRBJ2-3; D gene uncertain. The V gene lost 3 bases and the J gene lost 5 bases, with 9 bases spanning the gap. This CDR3 is built from 13 residues. Germline V gene data show CDR1 as MDHEN and CDR2 as SYDVKM.

V usage is TRBV6-1 and J usage is TRBJ1-1; the match to TRBD1 covers 7 bases. Germline V CDR1 and CDR2: MNHNS, SASEGT. The CDR3 is made up of 13 amino acids. The V and J ends lost 4 bases and 5 bases, in that order; junction bases with no gene match: 4. The chain's CDR3 is CASSAGQRTEAFF. The CDR3 DNA follows: TGTGCCAGCAGTGCGGGACAGAGAACTGAAGCTTTCTTT.

The rearrangement links TRBV3-1 to TRBJ1-2; TRBD1 is a possible D gene (6 bases). Germline loops: CDR1 LGHDT, CDR2 YNNKEL (reference sequence). The V end was cut by 0 bases, the J end by 7 bases, with 12 bases between. The CDR3 is 14 amino acids. In DNA form, the CDR3 reads TGTGCCAGCAGCCAAGATTGGGGGCTTAGTGGCTACACCTTC. Translation gives CASSQDWGLSGYTF.

This clonotype was recorded a few times. This chain uses TRBV6-4 with TRBJ1-1; 7 nucleotides align to TRBD1. CDR1 and CDR2 (germline): MRHNA, SNTAGT. Trimming took 8 bases from V and 0 from J; bases not matched to a gene: 6. The CDR3 contains 14 residues. In DNA form, the CDR3 reads TGTGCCAGCTTCGGGGACAGAATGAACACTGAAGCTTTCTTT. Encoded protein: CASFGDRMNTEAFF.

This chain links TRBV5-6 with TRBJ2-7, with unresolved D. The CDR3 extends over 12 amino acids. CDR1 is SGHDT, CDR2 YYEEEE, per germline. Trimming took 2 bases from V and 5 from J, leaving 8 bases between them. The CDR3 reads CASSFARDEQYF. The CDR3, as DNA: TGTGCCAGCAGCTTCGCTAGGGACGAGCAGTACTTC.

This chain joins TRBV9 and TRBJ2-1; the D is unclear. The germline gives CDR1 SGDLS, CDR2 YYNGEE. The germline V and J ends were trimmed by 0 bases and 5 bases, with 6 bases remaining between them. The CDR3 has 13 amino acids. The CDR3 DNA is TGTGCCAGCAGCGTAGGCGGACACAATGAGCAGTTCTTC. This translates into CASSVGGHNEQFF.

The sample holds a few counts of this clonotype. The chain employs TRBV7-2 and TRBJ1-3; D may be TRBD1 (5 bases). The V gene's germline CDR1 is SGHTA and CDR2 FQGNSA. CDR3 size: 18 residues. Trimming removed 1 base at V and 1 base at J, with 17 bases between. For the CDR3, the DNA is TGTGCCAGCAGCTTAGGGATGAAGCAGGGAAAATCTGGAAACACCATATATTTT. It encodes CASSLGMKQGKSGNTIYF.

This clonotype is a singleton in its sample. The chain uses TRBV5-1 and TRBJ2-7; 9 bases are a match to TRBD2. Trimming removed 2 bases from V and 7 bases from J; junction bases left unmatched: 10. CDR3 length: 15 amino acids. Germline CDR1 is SGHRS and CDR2 is YFSETQ. CDR3 protein: CASSLDLAGSLEQYF. The CDR3 DNA reads TGCGCCAGCAGCTTAGATCTAGCGGGATCTCTGGAGCAGTACTTC.

This clonotype was counted between two and nine times. The rearrangement joins TRBV5-1 to TRBJ2-1, with D tentatively TRBD2 (5 bases). The CDR3 runs to 13 residues. The germline gives CDR1 SGHRS, CDR2 YFSETQ. V was cut by 4 bases and J by 9 bases, with 14 bases left in between. CDR3 nucleotides: TGCGCCAGCAGCCCCCCTCTACGGGGTGAGCAGTTCTTC. This gives the protein CASSPPLRGEQFF.

The chain has TRBV6-4 and TRBJ1-2; possibly TRBD1 for D (6 bases). Germline lookup yields CDR1 MRHNA and CDR2 SNTAGT. This CDR3 contains 13 residues. V was cut by 2 bases and J by 3 bases, with 7 bases left in between. CDR3 in amino acids: CASSDRTDYGYTF. CDR3 sequence (DNA): TGTGCCAGCAGTGACAGGACAGACTATGGCTACACCTTC.

V is TRBV9 and J is TRBJ1-1; TRBD1 is a possible D gene (5 bases). The V end was cut by 3 bases, the J end by 1 base, with 16 bases between. CDR3 size: 16 residues. CDR1 is SGDLS, CDR2 YYNGEE, per germline. The CDR3 reads CASSAIRPTGNTEAFF. As DNA, the CDR3 is TGTGCCAGCAGCGCGATCCGTCCTACAGGGAACACTGAAGCTTTCTTT.

V usage is TRBV4-3 and J usage is TRBJ2-7, with 8 bases fitting TRBD2. Germline trimming cut 0 bases from V and 0 bases from J; bases unmatched to any gene: 4. Germline values: CDR1 LGHNA, CDR2 YSLEER. The CDR3 is made up of 16 amino acids. CDR3 DNA sequence: TGCGCCAGCAGCCAAGATACTAGCGGAGCCTCCTACGAGCAGTACTTC. Translating gives CASSQDTSGASYEQYF.

The gene calls are TRBV12-3 or TRBV12-4 and TRBJ2-1, with D maybe TRBD1 (6 bases). Trimming shortened V by 5 bases and J by 2 bases, and 13 bases separated the two germline ends. The CDR3 is 15 amino acids. The CDR3 DNA reads TGTGCCAGCAGTGTGGATGGGGGCCCCTACAATGAGCAGTTCTTC. Protein product: CASSVDGGPYNEQFF.

The rearrangement uses TRBV5-1 and TRBJ1-6; no clear D. This CDR3 is 16 amino acids long. CDR1 and CDR2 from the germline V gene are SGHRS and YFSETQ. Trimming took off 1 base at V and 6 bases at J, with 14 bases between the two ends. The CDR3 loop reads CASSLLPQISNSPLHF. In DNA, the CDR3 is TGCGCCAGCAGCTTGCTCCCCCAGATCTCTAATTCACCCCTCCACTTT.

This clonotype was seen a few times. The chain recombines TRBV12-3 or TRBV12-4 with TRBJ1-2, with D maybe TRBD1 (6 bases). CDR3 length: 17 amino acids. V was shortened by 2 bases and J by 4 bases, with 20 bases between the two germline ends. This chain's CDR3 is CASSLWGRGRESYGYTF. As DNA, the CDR3 is TGTGCCAGCAGTTTATGGGGCAGGGGTCGGGAAAGCTATGGCTACACCTTC.

The chain recombines TRBV18 with TRBJ1-1; D perhaps matches TRBD1 (6 bases). V dropped 5 bases and J dropped 3 bases, with 16 bases sitting between them. The V gene's germline CDR1 is KGHSH and CDR2 LQKENI. The length of the CDR3 is 15 residues. CDR3 bases: TGTGCCAGCTCATCTATACAGGGCAGGGACACTGAAGCTTTCTTT. Protein: CASSSIQGRDTEAFF.

The V and J genes are TRBV19 and TRBJ1-1, with D possibly being TRBD1 (5 bases). The CDR3 totals 13 residues. Trimming cost V 2 bases and J 8 bases, with 12 bases left between them. The germline V gene encodes CDR1 LNHDA and CDR2 SQIVND (reference sequence). The CDR3, as DNA: TGTGCCAGTAGTATATCGGGACGGCAAGAAGCTTTCTTT. As protein: CASSISGRQEAFF.

The rearrangement joins TRBV4-3 to TRBJ1-1; 9 bases line up with TRBD1. Germline V gene sequence: CDR1 LGHNA, CDR2 YSLEER. The CDR3 length is 19 residues. With 0 bases clipped from V and 0 bases from J, the junction kept 11 bases outside the gene matches. DNA of the CDR3: TGCGCCAGCAGCCAAGATCATGGACAGGGGAGGACCCTGAACACTGAAGCTTTCTTT. Its protein is CASSQDHGQGRTLNTEAFF.

V usage is TRBV6-5 and J usage is TRBJ1-3; D uncertain. The V end lost 0 bases, the J end lost 2 bases, and 11 bases lay between the germline ends. The CDR3 is 16 residues long. Germline CDR1 reads MNHEY; CDR2 reads SVGAGI. The CDR3 sequence: CASSYSGAATGNTIYF. DNA for the CDR3: TGTGCCAGCAGTTACTCGGGTGCAGCAACTGGAAACACCATATATTTT.

This rearrangement joins TRBV7-6 to TRBJ2-3, with TRBD2 identical over 13 bases. Germline-derived CDR1 and CDR2 are SGHVS and FNYEAQ. The CDR3 covers 16 residues. The trim removed 5 bases at V and 6 bases at J, leaving 8 bases unmatched. DNA of the CDR3: TGTGCCAGCAGCCAGGGACTAGCGGGAATCTCGGATACGCAGTATTTT. Translated, it gives CASSQGLAGISDTQYF.

The CDR3 is CASSFRSGSSYF. As DNA, the CDR3 is TGTGCCAGCAGTTTCCGGAGCGGGAGCTCGTACTTC. The chain links TRBV12-3 or TRBV12-4 to TRBJ2-7, with 8 bases lining up with TRBD2. V lost 3 bases to trimming and J lost 12 bases; unmatched junction nucleotides: 7. This CDR3 contains 12 residues.

The gene calls are TRBV24-1 and TRBJ2-5, with D perhaps matching TRBD2 (6 bases). Germline loops: CDR1 KGHDR, CDR2 SFDVKD. Trimming took 4 bases from V and 5 from J, leaving 13 bases between them. The CDR3 covers 14 residues. CDR3 coding DNA: TGTGCCACCAGTGACTCCGGGGGAAGTGAGACCCAGTACTTC. This gives the protein CATSDSGGSETQYF.